These T cell receptor beta chains were read from a single sample in a study of early T cells in non-severe SARS-CoV-2 infection. Each CDR3 protein gets one entry after TCRdb re-called the 5' RACE reads with MiXCR. The sample records some 88,000 distinct CDR3 sequences, roughly 15% being singletons. The material sequenced was whole blood, taken at baseline. These receptors were collected from an adult who was a healthcare worker with PCR-confirmed SARS-CoV-2 infection or an uninfected control (not recorded which). The CDR3 runs from the conserved cysteine through the conserved F or W.

J gene | V gene | CDR3 length | CDR3 protein
TRBJ2-1 | TRBV12-3/TRBV12-4 | 13 | CASSPPEGYEQFF
TRBJ2-7 | TRBV20-1 | 11 | CSARRVGEQYF
TRBJ2-1 | TRBV29-1 | 11 | CSVKLAHEQFF
TRBJ1-5 | TRBV20-1 | 12 | CSARVSNQPQHF
TRBJ2-7 | TRBV7-3 | 13 | CASSPQGGYEQYF
TRBJ2-1 | TRBV4-2 | 17 | CASSQESGYSSYNEQFF
TRBJ1-1 | TRBV12-3/TRBV12-4 | 10 | CASSRAGAFF
TRBJ2-3 | TRBV12-3/TRBV12-4 | 12 | CASSQTGDTQYF
TRBJ1-1 | TRBV12-3/TRBV12-4 | 13 | CASTEGGNTEAFF
TRBJ1-5 | TRBV20-1 | 18 | CSARDLSRGRIGNQPQHF
TRBJ2-1 | TRBV20-1 | 14 | CSADRGSSYNEQFF
TRBJ2-7 | TRBV5-1 | 10 | CATQNYEQYF
TRBJ2-3 | TRBV20-1 | 12 | CSVRAGRDTQYF
TRBJ1-1 | TRBV30 | 13 | CAWSRQSNTEAFF
TRBJ1-1 | TRBV27 | 15 | CASSPMDRGPTEAFF
TRBJ2-1 | TRBV11-2 | 15 | CASSLITSGGNEQFF
TRBJ2-2 | TRBV12-3/TRBV12-4 | 11 | CASSATGELFF
TRBJ2-2 | TRBV7-8 | 14 | CASSTGRGTGELFF
TRBJ1-5 | TRBV12-3/TRBV12-4 | 17 | CASSFGTGTDSNQPQHF
TRBJ1-6 | TRBV28 | 16 | CASSSYRGRNNSPLHF
TRBJ2-1 | TRBV5-1 | 16 | CASRDRVPGPGNEQFF
TRBJ2-3 | TRBV28 | 16 | CASSFVPGGRADTQYF
TRBJ1-3 | TRBV12-3/TRBV12-4 | 15 | CASRYRGHSGNTIYF
TRBJ2-1 | TRBV12-3/TRBV12-4 | 11 | CASSPRSWQFF
TRBJ2-3 | TRBV24-1 | 15 | CATSAGRTLTDTQYF
TRBJ2-5 | TRBV20-1 | 12 | CSARFSQETQYF
TRBJ2-2 | TRBV3-1 | 14 | CASSPHIPGGELFF
TRBJ1-1 | TRBV19 | 17 | CASKRGAPYASNTEAFF
TRBJ1-5 | TRBV20-1 | 12 | CSARDRNQPQHF